A single sample gave rise to the 17 T cell receptor beta chains below, sequenced in a study of spatial heterogeneity in lung cancer. Study-wide findings and caveats: Tumors with more nonsynonymous mutations had more expanded intratumoral alpha and beta TCRs.

These receptors are not linked to any known antigen. The time point denotes: sample taken at primary tumor resection. TCRdb analysed the 5' RACE reads with MiXCR anew, one entry per CDR3 protein. The profile shows some 8,700 distinct CDR3 sequences, under 15% of them singletons. This sample comprised lung tumor tissue, obtained at surgery. The origin of the receptors is a male donor with early-stage non-small cell lung cancer.

This clonotype is labeled medium-sized (0.01 to 0.1%). The library was built for alpha chains, so this beta chain is an off-target read and its size means little. The rearrangement uses TRBV7-3 and TRBJ2-3; D ambiguous. Germline V lookup: CDR1 SGHTA, CDR2 FQGTGA. The CDR3 runs 11 residues. The germline V and J ends were trimmed by 1 base and 6 bases, with 2 bases remaining between them. The CDR3: CASSLIDTQYF. CDR3 coding DNA: TGTGCCAGCAGCTTAATCGATACGCAGTATTTT.

The table lists this clonotype with many counts. This beta chain slipped into a library made for alpha chains as a stray read, so its size is not meaningful. The chain combines TRBV3-1 with TRBJ2-5; 9 bases line up with TRBD1. The CDR3 covers 16 residues. Per the germline V gene, CDR1 is LGHDT and CDR2 is YNNKEL (reference sequence). V gave up 4 bases and J gave up 5 bases; unmatched junction bases: 11. In DNA, the CDR3 is TGTGCCAGCAGCCCCCGGACAGGGGTCGGTATCGAGACCCAGTACTTC. Translating it yields CASSPRTGVGIETQYF.

This clonotype was seen ten or more times. Within a library made for alpha chains, this beta chain is off target, and its count is uninformative. The CDR3 region is CASSLVPYEQFF. The CDR3 region has the DNA TGTGCCAGCAGCTTAGTTCCATATGAGCAGTTCTTC. This sequence joins TRBV11-2 and TRBJ2-1; D unresolved. The CDR3 length is 12 residues. V was clipped by 1 base and J by 8 bases, with 6 bases between them. The germline CDR1 and CDR2 sequences are SGHAT and FQNNGV.

The sample holds many counts of this clonotype. Found in a library prepared for alpha chains, this beta chain is an off-target read, and its abundance has little meaning. The chain links TRBV7-6 to TRBJ2-1; no clear D gene. Germline loops: CDR1 SGHVS, CDR2 FNYEAQ. There are 13 residues in the CDR3. V dropped 2 bases and J dropped 5 bases, with 7 bases sitting between them. Here the CDR3 reads CASSLRVDNEQFF. The CDR3 nucleotides read TGTGCCAGCAGCTTACGGGTTGACAATGAGCAGTTCTTC.

This clonotype was counted many times. Being off target in a library aimed at alpha chains, this beta chain has a size of little meaning. This rearrangement joins TRBV5-1 to TRBJ1-2; D unclear. This CDR3 has 14 amino acids. Per germline, CDR1 SGHRS and CDR2 YFSETQ. The V and J ends lost 1 base and 6 bases respectively, with 13 bases between them. The CDR3 reads CASSLQEGSDGYTF. The CDR3 bases are TGCGCCAGCAGCTTGCAGGAGGGTTCGGATGGCTACACCTTC.

This clonotype was seen a handful of times. This beta chain is an off-target read within a library intended for alpha chains, so its frequency means little. The chain carries TRBV19 and TRBJ1-5; D not certain. V lost 5 bases and J 3 bases, leaving 11 bases between the germline ends. The length of the CDR3 is 14 residues. In germline, CDR1 is LNHDA, CDR2 SQIVND (reference sequence). CDR3 nucleotide sequence: TGTGCCAGTAGTGACCGGACGGTCAATCAGCCCCAGCATTTT. Translating gives CASSDRTVNQPQHF.

This clonotype came up many times. Since it is a stray read in a library aimed at alpha chains, this beta chain has a size that is not meaningful. The chain has TRBV19 and TRBJ2-1; no reliable D call. The germline gives CDR1 LNHDA, CDR2 SQIVND (reference sequence). There are 11 residues in the CDR3. Trimming removed 4 bases at V and 9 bases at J, with 7 bases between. CDR3: CASSTLGEQFF. The CDR3 bases are TGTGCCAGTAGTACCTTGGGTGAGCAGTTCTTC.

This clonotype was recorded at least ten times. Little can be read into the size of this beta chain, an off-target read in a library designed for alpha chains. The chain couples TRBV6-5 to TRBJ2-7; no clear D. Deletions cut 9 bases from V and 3 bases from J, with 18 bases between. This CDR3 comprises 14 residues. Germline loops: CDR1 MNHEY, CDR2 SVGAGI. The CDR3 region has the DNA TGTGCCAGTTCATTTCGGGCCAAAAACTACGAGCAGTACTTC. Its translation is CASSFRAKNYEQYF.

With respect to this clonotype: This beta chain is off target for a library built for alpha chains, so its abundance means little. The chain carries TRBV6-5 and TRBJ1-6; D uncertain. V lost 2 bases and J 7 bases, leaving 6 bases between the germline ends. The CDR3 is made up of 13 amino acids. The germline V gene encodes CDR1 MNHEY and CDR2 SVGAGI. CDR3 nucleotide sequence: TGTGCCAGCAGTTACGGGAGAAATTCACCCCTCCACTTT. It encodes CASSYGRNSPLHF.

In this sample, this clonotype is medium-sized. The library was designed around alpha chains, so this beta chain is a stray read whose abundance carries little weight. The V call is TRBV27, the J call TRBJ2-1; 9 bases agree with TRBD2. With 1 base clipped from V and 6 bases from J, the junction kept 7 bases outside the gene matches. Looked up from germline, CDR1 is MNHEY and CDR2 is SMNVEV (reference sequence). This CDR3 comprises 16 residues. CDR3 bases: TGTGCCAGCAGTTTATTTGCGGGAGGGCCTGGCAATGAGCAGTTCTTC. Translating it yields CASSLFAGGPGNEQFF.

By share, this clonotype ranks as medium-sized. This beta chain is a stray read from a library made for alpha chains; its abundance is not meaningful. The rearrangement links TRBV18 to TRBJ2-3; a possible D gene is TRBD1 (5 bases). V was clipped by 0 bases and J by 2 bases, with 6 bases between them. This CDR3 spans 14 amino acids. From germline, CDR1 is KGHSH and CDR2 LQKENI. CDR3 sequence (DNA): TGTGCCAGCTCACCACCGACAGCCACAGATACGCAGTATTTT. Its protein product is CASSPPTATDTQYF.

This clonotype was seen at least ten times. This beta chain appears as a stray read in a library generated for alpha chains; its size is not informative. J is TRBJ2-2 and V is TRBV7-6; either TRBD1 or TRBD2 may fit D (5 bases each). V was trimmed by 1 base and J by 3 bases, leaving 9 bases between them. Germline-derived CDR1 and CDR2 are SGHVS and FNYEAQ. CDR3 length: 15 residues. The CDR3 DNA reads TGTGCCAGCAGCTTAGACGGGACCTACACCGGGGAGCTGTTTTTT. This sequence encodes CASSLDGTYTGELFF.

This clonotype was detected ten times or more. This beta chain slipped into a library made for alpha chains as a stray read, so its size is not meaningful. The rearrangement uses TRBV28 and TRBJ1-2, with D tentatively TRBD1 (5 bases). Germline CDR1 is MDHEN and CDR2 is SYDVKM. V was pared by 4 bases and J by 3 bases, with 15 bases between. The CDR3 covers 15 residues. This CDR3 is CASSSPGQADYGYTF. DNA for the CDR3: TGTGCCAGCAGTTCCCCAGGGCAGGCGGACTATGGCTACACCTTC.

By share, this clonotype counts as medium-sized. This beta chain came through as a stray read in a library set up for alpha chains, and its size says little. This chain links TRBV7-2 with TRBJ2-5; no definite D call. Germline V gene lookup returns CDR1 SGHTA and CDR2 FQGNSA. Between the trimmed V and J ends, which lost 2 bases and 4 bases, there was a span of 8 bases. CDR3 length equals 13 residues. In nucleotides, the CDR3 is TGTGCCAGCAGCTTATCACTGGGAGAGACCCAGTACTTC. This translates into CASSLSLGETQYF.

This clonotype is labeled medium-sized (0.01 to 0.1%). A library made for alpha chains picked up this beta chain off target, so its size means little. Here the CDR3 reads CSARRTVNTEAFF. In DNA, the CDR3 is TGCAGTGCTCGACGGACAGTGAACACTGAAGCTTTCTTT. V usage is TRBV20-1 and J usage is TRBJ1-1, with D possibly TRBD1 on 6 matching bases. Germline-derived CDR1 and CDR2 are DFQATT and SNEGSKA (reference sequence). The CDR3 is 13 amino acids. Trimming shortened V by 5 bases and J by 0 bases, and 10 bases separated the two germline ends.

By share of the sample, this clonotype is medium-sized. This beta chain appears as a stray read in a library generated for alpha chains; its size is not informative. This chain uses TRBV6-5 with TRBJ2-1, with no clear D. The CDR3 is 16 residues long. V lost 2 bases to trimming and J lost 0 bases, with 11 bases between them. From germline, CDR1 is MNHEY and CDR2 SVGAGI. The CDR3 reads CASSYDTSFSYNEQFF. CDR3 DNA sequence: TGTGCCAGCAGTTACGACACCTCATTCTCCTACAATGAGCAGTTCTTC.

This clonotype was recorded a few times. Since it is a stray read in a library aimed at alpha chains, this beta chain has a size that is not meaningful. The chain combines TRBV18 with TRBJ2-5, with TRBD2 as a possible D gene (5 bases). V lost 1 base and J lost 1, with 10 bases in between. The CDR3 sequence is 15 residues long. CDR1 is KGHSH, CDR2 LQKENI, per germline. CDR3 DNA: TGTGCCAGCTCACCACTCAGCGGCCTCCAAGAGACCCAGTACTTC. Its protein product is CASSPLSGLQETQYF.